The 10 T cell receptor beta chains presented below share a single source sample, sequenced in a study of cytomegalovirus exposure and HLA in healthy donors. The PCR was carried out with 60 Vbeta primers and 13 Jbeta primers. TCRdb keeps only in-frame clones here, not all; method: immunoSEQ multiplex PCR. Of 150,000 to 200,000 clones detected, approximately 85% appear once; the ten largest clones hold approximately 8.5%. Sequencing input: PBMCs. These receptors came from a man aged 18-30 years in good health and CMV-seropositive.

The chain uses TRBV18 and TRBJ2-3; TRBD1 is a possible D gene (6 bases). Germline CDR1 and CDR2: KGHSH and LQKENI. V lost 2 bases and J 0 bases, leaving 18 bases between the germline ends. The length of the CDR3 is 18 residues. The DNA for the CDR3 is TGTGCCAGCTCACCATTGGGTTCCCGGACAGCTAGCACAGATACGCAGTATTTT. Its protein is CASSPLGSRTASTDTQYF.

This clone showed up just once. This chain connects TRBV19 to TRBJ1-1, with 7 bases aligning to TRBD1. CDR1 is LNHDA and CDR2 is SQIVND in the germline V gene (reference sequence). CDR3 size: 14 residues. V shed 6 bases and J 1 base; nucleotides not matched to a gene: 5. The DNA for the CDR3 is TGTGCCAGTAGGCACAGGGGCTCGAACACTGAAGCTTTCTTT. Amino acid sequence: CASRHRGSNTEAFF.

This clone appeared a single time. V usage is TRBV11-2 and J usage is TRBJ1-3; unclear D gene. The V end lost 5 bases, the J end lost 4 bases, and 12 bases lay between the germline ends. Germline V gives CDR1 SGHAT, CDR2 FQNNGV. This CDR3 spans 14 amino acids. DNA of the CDR3: TGTGCCAGCAGCCCCAAGGCGGCGGGAAACACCATATATTTT. It is translated as CASSPKAAGNTIYF.

V usage is TRBV13 and J usage is TRBJ2-1; 8 bases map to TRBD1. The CDR3 totals 15 residues. Per the germline V gene, CDR1 is PRHDT and CDR2 is FYEKMQ (reference sequence). Unmatched junction bases numbered 2, after V lost 4 bases and J lost 0 bases. The CDR3 DNA reads as TGTGCCAGCAGCTCACAGGGGGGCTCCTACAATGAGCAGTTCTTC. This encodes CASSSQGGSYNEQFF.

V and J are TRBV11-2 and TRBJ2-5; D gene ambiguous. With 5 bases removed from V and 1 base from J, the gap between germline ends came to 11 bases. This CDR3 is 14 amino acids long. Germline CDR1 and CDR2: SGHAT and FQNNGV. In nucleotides, the CDR3 is TGTGCCAGCAGCCAGAGGCACCCCCAAGAGACCCAGTACTTC. Translation gives CASSQRHPQETQYF.

The sample holds one count of this clone. The chain links TRBV19 to TRBJ2-3; 12 positions agree with TRBD1. J was trimmed by 6 bases and V by 6 bases; bases with no gene match: 7. The CDR3 is made up of 15 amino acids. Germline V gene lookup returns CDR1 LNHDA and CDR2 SQIVND (reference sequence). The CDR3 DNA reads TGTGCCAGTAGCTCGGGACAGGGGGCCGTCGATACGCAGTATTTT. Its protein product is CASSSGQGAVDTQYF.

Details on this clone: Additional DNA sequences in this sample encode the identical CDR3. This rearrangement joins TRBV9 to TRBJ2-3; 7 positions match TRBD2. The CDR3 contains 16 residues. Losses at the gene ends were 1 base for V and 2 bases for J; bases not matched to a gene: 7. Germline V CDR1 and CDR2: SGDLS, YYNGEE. In nucleotides, the CDR3 is TGTGCCAGCAGCGTATTTTCCGGGGGGAACACAGATACGCAGTATTTT. It yields the protein CASSVFSGGNTDTQYF.

The rearrangement uses TRBV18 and TRBJ1-1; D gene unclear. V was cut by 4 bases and J by 8 bases, with 14 bases left in between. In germline, CDR1 is KGHSH, CDR2 LQKENI. CDR3 size: 13 residues. The CDR3 nucleotides read TGTGCCAGCTCACGGAACCGGGATACAGAAGCTTTCTTT. Amino acids: CASSRNRDTEAFF.

V gene TRBV4-1 combines with J gene TRBJ2-2; 8 bases line up with TRBD2. V dropped 0 bases and J dropped 7; count of bases not matched to a gene: 10. CDR1 is MGHRA, CDR2 YSYEKL, per germline. The CDR3 spans 17 residues. CDR3 nucleotides: TGCGCCAGCAGCCAAGATGGCCCGGGGGGGCTCATCGGGGAGCTGTTTTTT. Protein sequence: CASSQDGPGGLIGELFF.

A note on this clone: In the same sample, other DNA sequences code for this CDR3. The chain couples TRBV29-1 to TRBJ1-2; 10 nucleotides align to TRBD1. The CDR3 extends over 12 amino acids. Per the germline V gene, CDR1 is SQVTM and CDR2 is ANQGSEA. V lost 4 bases, J lost 6 bases, and 2 bases stayed unmatched. The chain's CDR3 is CSVVGTGDGYTF. The CDR3 DNA sequence: TGCAGCGTTGTGGGGACAGGGGATGGCTACACCTTC.